These 3 T cell receptor beta chains share one sample of origin, sequenced in a study of CD8 T cells in Susac syndrome. Random hexamers were used to reverse transcribe about 0.5 to 1 ug of RNA. TCRdb re-derived calls from the immunoSEQ multiplex PCR reads in MiXCR, one entry per CDR3 protein. This table has approximately 300,000 distinct CDR3 sequences, over 75% appearing once. The source material was CD8+ T cells from PBMCs. These receptors all come from a human donor with multiple sclerosis.

The CDR3 here is CASREEASYEQYF. The CDR3 nucleotides read TGTGCCAGCAGAGAGGAGGCGTCCTACGAGCAGTACTTC. This sequence joins TRBV5-6 and TRBJ2-7; D may be TRBD2 (5 bases). Germline V gives CDR1 SGHDT, CDR2 YYEEEE. V was clipped by 5 bases and J by 1 base, with 10 bases between them. The CDR3 length is 13 residues.

The V and J genes are TRBV6-2 or TRBV6-3 and TRBJ1-1; 8 bases are a match to TRBD1. The length of the CDR3 is 15 residues. CDR1 and CDR2 (germline): MNHEY, SVGEGT. V lost 8 bases, J lost 5 bases, and 13 bases stayed unmatched. CDR3: CASGQRPRQGTEAFF. The CDR3, as DNA: TGTGCCAGCGGTCAACGCCCACGACAGGGGACTGAAGCTTTCTTT.

The chain has TRBV25-1 and TRBJ2-7, with 9 bases fitting TRBD1. J was trimmed by 1 base and V by 4 bases; bases with no gene match: 2. The CDR3 has 14 amino acids. In germline, CDR1 is MGHDK, CDR2 SYGVNS. CDR3 residues: CASSGGQGSYEQYF. The DNA for the CDR3 is TGTGCCAGCAGTGGGGGACAGGGATCCTACGAGCAGTACTTC.